These T cell receptor beta chains were read from a single sample in a study of response to subunit inactivated influenza vaccine. MiXCR was run by TCRdb on the RT-PCR reads, yielding one entry per CDR3 protein. The sample holds 650,000 to 850,000 distinct CDR3 sequences, about 14% seen once. The sample here was PBMCs from blood, taken approximately 15 days before vaccination. Receptors were obtained from a man over 45 who received an inactivated influenza vaccine. The CDR3 runs from the conserved cysteine through the conserved F or W. D genes are given only for firm matches. A row's size may be missing; if present it is once, few, many or a size class.

many	-	TRBJ2-3	TRBV5-1	TGCGCCAGCAGCCCCGAGGCCCAACCCACAGATACGCAGTATTTT	CASSPEAQPTDTQYF
few	-	TRBJ1-5	TRBV20-1	TGCAGTGCTAGAGTCAGGGGAAAGGGTAGCAATCAGCCCCAGCATTTT	CSARVRGKGSNQPQHF
many	-	TRBJ2-5	TRBV5-6	TGTGCCAGCAGCTTGGTGGCCCAAGAGACCCAGTACTTC	CASSLVAQETQYF
-	TRBD1	TRBJ2-7	TRBV27	TGTGCCAGCGGCTTGGTCGGGACAGGGAGGCTCGAGCAGTACTTC	CASGLVGTGRLEQYF
-	-	TRBJ2-3	TRBV7-2	TGTGCCAGCAGCTTGTCCGGGGGGCCGTCAGATACGCAGTATTTT	CASSLSGGPSDTQYF
few	-	TRBJ1-5	TRBV28	TGTGCCAGCACAAAACGGTATAGCAATCAGCCCCAGCATTTT	CASTKRYSNQPQHF
-	TRBD1	TRBJ2-7	TRBV10-3	TGTGCCATCAATAAGGACAGGGCCTACGAGCAGTACTTC	CAINKDRAYEQYF
-	-	TRBJ2-6	TRBV4-3	TGCGCCAGCAGCCAAGATCTATTGGACGGACACTCTGGGGCCAACGTCCTGACTTTC	CASSQDLLDGHSGANVLTF
-	TRBD1	TRBJ1-2	TRBV20-1	TGCAGTGCTAGGATCGGGACAGCGTATGGCTACACCTTC	CSARIGTAYGYTF
few	-	TRBJ1-5	TRBV7-9	TGTGCCAGCAGCTTTGGCGGCAGCCTTCAGCCCCAGCATTTT	CASSFGGSLQPQHF
-	TRBD1	TRBJ2-7	TRBV7-9	TGTGCCAGCAGCTCCGGGACAGGGAACGACGAGCAGTACTTC	CASSSGTGNDEQYF
few	-	TRBJ2-7	TRBV29-1	TGCAGCGTTGAAGAAGGCCAGTACTCCTACGAGCAGTACTTC	CSVEEGQYSYEQYF
few	-	TRBJ1-5	TRBV7-9	TGTGCCAGCAGCCGGGACACCGGATCGTGGCCCCAGCATTTT	CASSRDTGSWPQHF
once	TRBD2	TRBJ2-1	TRBV11-2	TGTGCCAGCAGCCTCGGGGGGGTAATCAATGAGCAGTTCTTC	CASSLGGVINEQFF
-	-	TRBJ2-7	TRBV6-5	TGTGCCAGCAGTTACTCGTCGCCACCCTACGAGCAGTACTTC	CASSYSSPPYEQYF
few	-	TRBJ1-4	TRBV4-3	TGCGCCAGCAGCCAAGGGCGCACAGGGATTCGAGAAAAACTGTTTTTT	CASSQGRTGIREKLFF
few	-	TRBJ2-2	TRBV7-3	TGTGCCAGCAGCTTTGGTCCGATCACCGGGGAGCTGTTTTTT	CASSFGPITGELFF
many	-	TRBJ2-4	TRBV12-3/TRBV12-4	TGTGCCAGCAGTGAGGAAAGGTCAGCCAAAAGCATTCAGTACTTC	CASSEERSAKSIQYF
-	TRBD1	TRBJ2-5	TRBV5-8	TGTGCCAGCAGCTCCGGGACAGATCAAGAGACCCAGTACTTC	CASSSGTDQETQYF
-	-	TRBJ1-5	TRBV4-1	TGCGCCAGCAGCCAAGACGACAACACCATAGGGCATCAGCCCCAGCATTTT	CASSQDDNTIGHQPQHF
few	TRBD1	TRBJ1-5	TRBV6-1	TGTGCCAGCAGTACCGGGACAGGGCGTATTGACAATCAGCCCCAGCATTTT	CASSTGTGRIDNQPQHF
many	-	TRBJ2-7	TRBV29-1	TGCAGCGTTGTCGCTGGAGTCTCCTACGAGCAGTACTTC	CSVVAGVSYEQYF